This T cell receptor beta chain was sequenced during a study of blood T cell repertoires in COVID-19. Turning to the study itself: Acute and convalescent COVID-19 samples came from the United States, Italy and Spain.

The study recruited people aged 18 to 89 years across about two dozen US areas. Libraries were prepared by immunoSEQ multiplex PCR; TCRdb keeps only in-frame clonotypes and omits some of them. The sample has about 130,000 clones, about 80% seen once. Germline V CDR1 and CDR2: SGHAT, FQNNGV. This CDR3 region has 16 residues. The V gene end was trimmed by 6 bases and the J gene end by 6 bases; junction bases not matched to a gene: 9. This clonotype was sampled from a man over 45 who had recovered from COVID-19. The chain uses TRBV11-2 and TRBJ2-1; 12 bases align to TRBD1. Sequenced input: PBMCs or T cells enriched from blood (not recorded which). Here the CDR3 DNA reads TGTGCCAGCAGTAGCCGGGGACAGGGGGCGGTCAATGAGCAGTTCTTC. This sequence encodes CASSSRGQGAVNEQFF.